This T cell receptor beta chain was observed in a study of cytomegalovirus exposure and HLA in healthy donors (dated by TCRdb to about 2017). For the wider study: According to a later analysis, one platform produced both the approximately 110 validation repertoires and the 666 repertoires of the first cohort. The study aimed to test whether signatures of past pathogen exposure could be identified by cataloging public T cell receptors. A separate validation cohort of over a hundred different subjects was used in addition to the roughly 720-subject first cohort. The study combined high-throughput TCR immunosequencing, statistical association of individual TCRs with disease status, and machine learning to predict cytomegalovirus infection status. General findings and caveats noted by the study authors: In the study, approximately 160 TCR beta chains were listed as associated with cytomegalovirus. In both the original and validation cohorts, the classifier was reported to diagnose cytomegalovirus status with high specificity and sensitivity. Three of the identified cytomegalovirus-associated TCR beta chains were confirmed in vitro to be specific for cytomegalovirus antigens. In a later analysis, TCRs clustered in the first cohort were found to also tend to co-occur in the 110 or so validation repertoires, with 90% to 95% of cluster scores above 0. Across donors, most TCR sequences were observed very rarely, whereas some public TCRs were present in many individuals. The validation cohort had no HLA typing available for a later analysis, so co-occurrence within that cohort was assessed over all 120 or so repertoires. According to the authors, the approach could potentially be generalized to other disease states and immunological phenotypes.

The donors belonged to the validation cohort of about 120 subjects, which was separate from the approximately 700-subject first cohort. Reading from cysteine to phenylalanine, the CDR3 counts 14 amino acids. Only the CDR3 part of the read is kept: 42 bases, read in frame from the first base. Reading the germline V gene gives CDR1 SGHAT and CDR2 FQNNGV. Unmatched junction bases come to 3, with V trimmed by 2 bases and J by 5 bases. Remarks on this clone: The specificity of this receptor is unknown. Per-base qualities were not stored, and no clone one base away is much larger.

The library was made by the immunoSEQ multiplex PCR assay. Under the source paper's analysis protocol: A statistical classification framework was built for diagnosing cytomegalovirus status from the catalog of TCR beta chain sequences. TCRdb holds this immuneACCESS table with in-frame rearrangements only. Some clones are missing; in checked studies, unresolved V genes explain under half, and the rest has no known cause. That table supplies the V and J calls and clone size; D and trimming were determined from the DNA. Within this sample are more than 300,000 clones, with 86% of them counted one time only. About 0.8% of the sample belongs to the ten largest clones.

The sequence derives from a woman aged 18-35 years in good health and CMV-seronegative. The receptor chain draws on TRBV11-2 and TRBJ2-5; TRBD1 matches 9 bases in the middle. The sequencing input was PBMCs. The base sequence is TGTGCCAGCAGCTTACACAGGGGGCTCGAGACCCAGTACTTC. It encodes CASSLHRGLETQYF.